This T cell receptor (beta chain) was recorded in a study of blood T cell repertoires in COVID-19. In the study overall: PBMCs, B-cell-depleted T cells, or T cells provided the cDNA or gDNA that made up the material.

Using immunoSEQ multiplex PCR, the repertoire was profiled, and TCRdb retains in-frame clones only, with some absent. The sample lists 100,000 to 150,000 clones, less than 90% seen once, with under 5% in the top ten. Trimming pared 5 bases from V and 5 bases from J, leaving 17 bases between. There are 15 residues in the CDR3. Germline-derived CDR1 and CDR2 are SGHKS and YYEKEE (reference sequence). The sequenced material came from PBMCs or T cells enriched from blood (not recorded which). This chain joins TRBV5-5 and TRBJ2-1; D remains unclear. The receptor's source is a woman in her 30s who had recovered from COVID-19. CDR3 DNA: TGTGCCAGCAGACATCTTACCGTGGGCGACAATGAGCAGTTCTTC. This codes for CASRHLTVGDNEQFF.